These 9 T cell receptor beta chains were sequenced from one sample in a study of blood T cell repertoires in COVID-19. Here immunoSEQ multiplex PCR was the method, and the copy in TCRdb shows in-frame clones only, minus some. The sample consists of roughly 260,000 clones, 82% of them appearing once. The sample taken for sequencing was peripheral blood. The origin of the receptors is a woman aged 18-29 years with acute or convalescent COVID-19.

The chain links TRBV7-2 to TRBJ1-5; D is ambiguous. The germline V gene has CDR1 SGHTA and CDR2 FQGNSA. V was trimmed by 1 base and J by 12 bases, leaving 13 bases between them. The CDR3 is 13 amino acids. In nucleotides, the CDR3 is TGTGCCAGCAGCTTAGGTGGGAGCCGACTCCAGCATTTT. Residues: CASSLGGSRLQHF.

The V call is TRBV5-1, the J call TRBJ2-7; 8 nucleotides match TRBD2. The germline CDR1 and CDR2 sequences are SGHRS and YFSETQ. This CDR3 spans 15 amino acids. V lost 7 bases and J lost 5; bases outside the gene matches: 14. CDR3 residues: CASHVQTGGRHEQYF. In nucleotides, the CDR3 is TGCGCCAGCCATGTACAAACGGGGGGGCGTCACGAGCAGTACTTC.

This clone appeared a few times. This sequence joins TRBV5-1 and TRBJ2-1; 7 bases agree with TRBD1. Germline V gives CDR1 SGHRS, CDR2 YFSETQ. V trimming: 4 bases; J trimming: 4 bases; junction bases outside the gene matches: 8. CDR3 length: 15 residues. CDR3 loop: CASSPTGSGYNEQFF. CDR3 DNA sequence: TGCGCCAGCAGCCCGACAGGGTCGGGTTACAATGAGCAGTTCTTC.

The chain links TRBV11-3 to TRBJ2-1; TRBD1 matches 7 bases. The CDR3 covers 14 residues. Trimming took 0 bases from V and 9 from J; bases not matched to a gene: 5. Germline CDR1 SGHNT, CDR2 YENEEA. DNA for the CDR3: TGTGCCAGCAGCTTAGAACAGGGGTCGGGTGAGCAGTTCTTC. Residues: CASSLEQGSGEQFF.

The J gene is TRBJ1-1, the V gene TRBV20-1; D call uncertain. Germline V gene data show CDR1 as DFQATT and CDR2 as SNEGSKA (reference sequence). V gave up 3 bases and J gave up 7 bases, with 9 bases separating them. The CDR3 runs to 11 residues. The CDR3 reads CSASSGFEAFF. The CDR3 nucleotides are TGCAGTGCTAGTTCGGGGTTTGAAGCTTTCTTT.

This clone was counted a few times. The rearrangement links TRBV3-1 (or the pseudogene TRBV3-2) to TRBJ1-4; TRBD1 might be the D (6 bases). In germline, CDR1 is LGHDT, CDR2 YNNKEL (reference sequence). The CDR3 runs to 15 residues. V lost 4 bases and J 7 bases, leaving 16 bases between the germline ends. CDR3 nucleotides: TGTGCCAGCAGCCTAACCGGGCAGGGGAGTGAAAAACTGTTTTTT. As protein: CASSLTGQGSEKLFF.

This clone was seen a handful of times. The V gene is TRBV7-2, the J gene TRBJ1-1; weak D call: TRBD1 (6 bases). Germline V lookup: CDR1 SGHTA, CDR2 FQGNSA. The CDR3 length is 16 residues. V shed 1 base and J shed 2 bases, with 14 bases lying between them. CDR3 amino acids: CASSLDGGAPNTEAFF. The CDR3 region has the DNA TGTGCCAGCAGCTTAGATGGGGGGGCACCTAACACTGAAGCTTTCTTT. Filled out from reference TRBV7-2 and TRBJ1-1, the complete variable domain reads GAGVSQSPSNKVTEKGKDVELRCDPISGHTALYWYRQSLGQGLEFLIYFQGNSAPDKSGLPSDRFSAERTGGSVSTLTIQRTQQEDSAVYLCASSLDGGAPNTEAFFGQGTRLTVV.

The chain recombines TRBV7-9 with TRBJ1-2, with 7 bases lining up with TRBD1. Trimming took 2 bases from V and 7 from J; bases not matched to a gene: 10. The CDR3 length is 15 residues. Germline V gene lookup returns CDR1 SEHNR and CDR2 FQNEAQ (reference sequence). For the CDR3, the DNA is TGTGCCAGCAGCTTAACAGGGGACTTCTATGGTGGCTACACCTTC. Its translation is CASSLTGDFYGGYTF.

This chain joins TRBV28 and TRBJ2-7, with TRBD2 matching 10 bases. V lost 2 bases to trimming and J lost 0 bases; unmatched junction nucleotides: 4. The CDR3 extends over 16 amino acids. Germline V CDR1 and CDR2: MDHEN, SYDVKM. The CDR3 sequence: CASSLVSSGSSYEQYF. The CDR3 nucleotides read TGTGCCAGCAGTTTAGTATCTAGCGGGAGCTCCTACGAGCAGTACTTC.